This T cell receptor (beta chain) emerged from a study of T cells in Graves' hyperthyroidism and ophthalmopathy. Researchers amplified the TCR beta CDR3 regions from RNA transcripts. RT-PCR in the first round (using the HTBI primer set) targeted the TCR CDR3. Each CDR3 protein is one row after TCRdb ran MiXCR on the multiplex PCR reads. The sample has a few hundred thousand distinct CDR3 sequences, 15% to 18% seen once; the top ten hold less than 9.5%. Orbital computed tomography, thyroid ultrasound, serum thyroxine and TRAb, and clinical symptoms together informed the diagnoses. Study observations and caveats: Blood held most thyroid clonotypes expanded above 0.001 frequency.

Ten or more counts support this clonotype. Antigen: not known. The CDR3 covers 16 residues. With V trimmed by 3 bases and J by 0 bases, 6 bases remained unmatched. Germline lookup yields CDR1 MNHEY and CDR2 SMNVEV (reference sequence). Sequencing was performed on blood. This clonotype was sampled from a woman under 40 with Graves' hyperthyroidism. The rearrangement joins TRBV27 to TRBJ2-3; the match to TRBD2 covers 7 bases. CDR3 loop: CASSFRLAESTDTQYF. CDR3 sequence (DNA): TGTGCCAGCAGTTTTCGTCTAGCGGAAAGCACAGATACGCAGTATTTT.